Below, 24 T cell receptor beta chains from the same sample are listed, as sequenced in a study of T cells in Graves' hyperthyroidism and ophthalmopathy. Amplification targeted TCR beta CDR3 regions from RNA transcripts. The HTBI primer set served for first-round RT-PCR of the TCR CDR3. TCRdb analysed the multiplex PCR reads with MiXCR anew, one entry per CDR3 protein. Of under 400,000 distinct CDR3 sequences in the sample, approximately 16% were seen once. Sequencing was performed on blood. The origin of the receptors is a woman aged 60-70 years with Graves' ophthalmopathy.

This clonotype was recorded a few times. The junction departs from the called germline gene at one end, perhaps through a read error. V and J are TRBV19 and TRBJ2-3; 7 nucleotides align to TRBD2. The CDR3 sequence is 17 residues long. Germline V gene sequence: CDR1 LNHDA, CDR2 SQIVND (reference sequence). This chain's CDR3 is CASSMDRASGYTNTQYF. For the CDR3, the DNA is TGTGCCAGTAGTATGGATCGGGCTAGCGGTTACACAAATACGCAGTATTTT.

Many counts were recorded for this clonotype. V gene TRBV28 combines with J gene TRBJ2-1; 8 bases agree with TRBD2. The CDR3 is 13 residues long. Germline V CDR1 and CDR2: MDHEN, SYDVKM. V was pared by 10 bases and J by 4 bases, with 6 bases of the junction left unmatched. Here the CDR3 DNA reads TGTGCCACACGGGGGGGGCTATACAATGAGCAGTTCTTC. This codes for CATRGGLYNEQFF. The whole variable domain, filled in from reference TRBV28 and TRBJ2-1, reads DVKVTQSSRYLVKRTGEKVFLECVQDMDHENMFWYRQDPGLGLRLIYFSYDVKMKEKGDIPEGYSVSREKKERFSLILESASTNQTSMYLCATRGGLYNEQFFGPGTRLTVL.

This clonotype was recorded at least ten times. This chain uses TRBV28 with TRBJ2-7, with 7 bases aligning to TRBD2. This CDR3 has 15 residues. Germline lookup yields CDR1 MDHEN and CDR2 SYDVKM. With 6 bases clipped from V and 3 bases from J, the junction kept 11 bases outside the gene matches. The CDR3 DNA sequence: TGTGCCAGCAGCCCCTCACTAGCGCAACACTACGAGCAGTACTTC. Encoded protein: CASSPSLAQHYEQYF.

On this clonotype itself: A junction end diverges from the germline sequence, so it may reflect a read error. CDR3 nucleotide sequence: TGCGCCAGCAGCTTGGACAGTTATGGCTGCACCTTC. This sequence encodes CASSLDSYGCTF. The chain has TRBV5-1 and TRBJ1-2; D uncertain. Germline CDR1 and CDR2: SGHRS and YFSETQ. This CDR3 spans 12 amino acids.

V gene TRBV6-1 combines with J gene TRBJ1-2; 8 bases line up with TRBD1. J lost 2 bases, V lost 6 bases, and 14 bases had no gene match. The CDR3 extends over 17 amino acids. Per the germline V gene, CDR1 is MNHNS and CDR2 is SASEGT. The CDR3 DNA reads TGTGCCAGCAGCCTAAAGGCAGGGGGCGGCGGGAACTATGGCTACACCTTC. Translating gives CASSLKAGGGGNYGYTF.

A note on this clonotype: A much larger clone is a single base away; this may be a read error. The chain couples TRBV2 to TRBJ2-1; 9 nucleotides agree with TRBD1. The V gene's germline CDR1 is SNHLY and CDR2 FYNNEI. J gave up 5 bases and V 6 bases, and 11 bases lay outside the gene matches. This CDR3 is 16 amino acids long. The CDR3 region has the DNA TGTGCCAGCAGAGACCCGGGACAGGGAAGGGACAATGAGCAGTTCTTC. Protein sequence: CASRDPGQGRDNEQFF. Full variable domain (rest looked up from reference TRBV2 and TRBJ2-1): EPEVTQTPSHQVTQMGQEVILRCVPISNHLYFYWYRQILGQKVEFLVSFYNNEISEKSEIFDDQFSVERPDGSNFTLKIRSTKLEDSAMYFCASRDPGQGRDNEQFFGPGTRLTVL.

There are many counts of this clonotype. The chain combines TRBV11-2 with TRBJ2-1, with 11 bases that match TRBD2. The CDR3 runs to 16 residues. Trimming took 4 bases from V and 7 from J; bases not matched to a gene: 9. Germline loops: CDR1 SGHAT, CDR2 FQNNGV. The CDR3 DNA follows: TGTGCCAGCAGCTCGATGGGACTAGCGGCGTTTAATGAGCAGTTCTTC. It encodes CASSSMGLAAFNEQFF.

This clonotype was seen only a few times. The chain couples TRBV7-8 to TRBJ2-1, with 8 bases fitting TRBD2. The germline V gene has CDR1 SGHVS and CDR2 FQNEAQ. CDR3 length: 14 residues. The V segment lost 7 bases and the J segment 5 bases; nucleotides outside the gene matches: 7. The CDR3 loop reads CASTGGGLDNEQFF. CDR3 DNA sequence: TGTGCCAGCACCGGGGGGGGTCTGGACAATGAGCAGTTCTTC.

This clonotype was recorded a few times. The rearrangement uses TRBV19 and TRBJ2-1; 9 bases match TRBD2. V dropped 5 bases and J dropped 0; count of bases not matched to a gene: 14. This CDR3 is 19 amino acids long. CDR1 and CDR2 (germline): LNHDA, SQIVND (reference sequence). DNA of the CDR3: TGTGCCAGTAGTCTCTCGACTAGCGGCTATGCCAGCTCCTACAATGAGCAGTTCTTC. This codes for CASSLSTSGYASSYNEQFF.

As regards this clonotype: This may stem from a read error, because a much larger clone lies one nucleotide away. This chain connects TRBV20-1 to TRBJ1-5, with 7 bases matching TRBD1. Germline loops: CDR1 DFQATT, CDR2 SNEGSKA (reference sequence). The CDR3 sequence is 14 residues long. In nucleotides, the CDR3 is TGCAGGGCTATGAAGGGGGCGCTCGGCCAGCCCCAGCATTTT. Its protein product is CRAMKGALGQPQHF.

The rearrangement uses TRBV19 and TRBJ2-5; TRBD2 might be the D (5 bases). The CDR3 loop spans 13 amino acids. The germline V gene has CDR1 LNHDA and CDR2 SQIVND (reference sequence). V was cut by 5 bases and J by 4 bases, with 11 bases left in between. The DNA for the CDR3 is TGTGCCAGTAGTCTCCTGCGGGCAGAGACCCAGTACTTC. Protein: CASSLLRAETQYF.

This clonotype came up many times. The J gene is TRBJ2-3, the V gene TRBV11-2; unclear D gene. Germline V gene sequence: CDR1 SGHAT, CDR2 FQNNGV. Trimming removed 4 bases at V and 7 bases at J, with 9 bases between. This CDR3 spans 12 amino acids. The CDR3 sequence is CASSSSRYTQYF. The CDR3 nucleotides are TGTGCCAGCAGCTCTTCTAGGTATACGCAGTATTTT. The full variable domain, rest sourced from reference TRBV11-2 and TRBJ2-3, is EAGVAQSPRYKIIEKRQSVAFWCNPISGHATLYWYQQILGQGPKLLIQFQNNGVVDDSQLPKDRFSAERLKGVDSTLKIQPAKLEDSAVYLCASSSSRYTQYFGPGTRLTVL.

This clonotype was recorded at least ten times. The chain carries TRBV5-1 and TRBJ2-7, with 9 bases fitting TRBD2. There are 14 residues in the CDR3. Losses at the gene ends were 6 bases for V and 5 bases for J; bases not matched to a gene: 9. Germline lookup yields CDR1 SGHRS and CDR2 YFSETQ. CDR3 region: CASKGPGLANEQYF. In DNA, the CDR3 is TGCGCCAGCAAGGGTCCGGGACTAGCTAACGAGCAGTACTTC. The entire variable domain, with the rest obtained from reference TRBV5-1 and TRBJ2-7, is as follows: KAGVTQTPRYLIKTRGQQVTLSCSPISGHRSVSWYQQTPGQGLQFLFEYFSETQRNKGNFPGRFSGRQFSNSRSEMNVSTLELGDSALYLCASKGPGLANEQYFGPGTRLTVT.

This clonotype was detected a few times. The gene calls are TRBV6-1 and TRBJ2-1, with 13 bases that match TRBD2. This CDR3 has 18 residues. V lost 6 bases, J lost 10 bases, and 18 bases stayed unmatched. CDR1 is MNHNS and CDR2 is SASEGT in the germline V gene. In nucleotides, the CDR3 is TGTGCCAGCAGCCAACAGTCTCGGGGACTAGCGGGGCCCGGAGAGCAGTTCTTC. Its protein is CASSQQSRGLAGPGEQFF.

Note on this clonotype: A much larger clone lies one base from this, so it may be a read error. The chain uses TRBV9 and TRBJ2-1; possible D gene TRBD2, 5 bases. The CDR3 is made up of 16 amino acids. Germline V CDR1 and CDR2: SGDLS, YYNGEE. The CDR3 region has the DNA TGTGCCAGCAGCGTAATATCGGGAAGCTCCTACAATGAGCAGCTCTTC. Amino acid sequence: CASSVISGSSYNEQLF.

This clonotype was observed a few times. The chain joins TRBV5-6 to TRBJ2-7; perhaps TRBD1 as D (6 bases). CDR1 SGHDT and CDR2 YYEEEE come from the germline V gene. This CDR3 is 16 amino acids long. V lost 5 bases and J 0 bases, leaving 18 bases between the germline ends. The CDR3: CASSRRQTGFSYEQYF. The CDR3 DNA reads as TGTGCCAGCAGTCGACGCCAGACAGGCTTCTCCTACGAGCAGTACTTC.

The genes are TRBV7-9 and TRBJ1-4; D is perhaps TRBD1 (5 bases). Germline CDR1 SEHNR, CDR2 FQNEAQ (reference sequence). V lost 1 base to trimming and J lost 9 bases, with 15 bases between them. This CDR3 spans 15 amino acids. The chain's CDR3 is CASSLEGTRIQKLFF. The CDR3 bases are TGTGCCAGCAGCTTAGAAGGGACGAGGATTCAAAAACTGTTTTTT.

This clonotype was counted a few times. In DNA, the CDR3 is TGTGCCAGCCATAGGGGGAGCACAGATACGCAGTATTTT. This gives the protein CASHRGSTDTQYF. The V call is TRBV6-1, the J call TRBJ2-3; tentatively, D is TRBD1 (6 bases). This CDR3 is built from 13 residues. Per germline, CDR1 MNHNS and CDR2 SASEGT. V lost 8 bases to trimming and J lost 0 bases, with 9 bases between them.

The J gene is TRBJ2-1, the V gene TRBV9; the D gene could be TRBD1 or TRBD2 (5 bases each). With 0 bases removed from V and 7 bases from J, the gap between germline ends came to 11 bases. The germline V gene has CDR1 SGDLS and CDR2 YYNGEE. This CDR3 spans 14 amino acids. The chain's CDR3 is CASSVVGVGNEQFF. In DNA form, the CDR3 reads TGTGCCAGCAGCGTAGTGGGGGTGGGGAATGAGCAGTTCTTC.

The chain recombines TRBV5-4 with TRBJ1-3; possible D gene TRBD1, 6 bases. Germline loops: CDR1 SGHNT, CDR2 YYREEE (reference sequence). This CDR3 region has 14 residues. V lost 3 bases and J 0 bases, leaving 7 bases between the germline ends. In DNA, the CDR3 is TGTGCCAGCAGCTGGGACACCTCTGGAAACACCATATATTTT. This codes for CASSWDTSGNTIYF.

This sequence joins TRBV6-2 or TRBV6-3 and TRBJ2-2; D might be TRBD2 (5 bases). The CDR3 totals 12 residues. Germline CDR1 reads MNHEY; CDR2 reads SVGEGT. V was shortened by 5 bases and J by 7 bases, with 8 bases between the two germline ends. The CDR3 DNA reads as TGTGCCAGCAGTGCCCGGGACGGGGAGCTGTTTTTT. Its protein is CASSARDGELFF.

This clonotype was seen many times. The V call is TRBV20-1, the J call TRBJ1-1; 8 bases align to TRBD1. Germline-derived CDR1 and CDR2 are DFQATT and SNEGSKA (reference sequence). The CDR3 extends over 13 amino acids. Trimming removed 7 bases from V and 5 bases from J; junction bases left unmatched: 9. This CDR3 reads CSELGQVGTEAFF. CDR3 coding DNA: TGCAGTGAACTGGGACAGGTGGGGACTGAAGCTTTCTTT.

This clonotype was observed at least ten times. This chain links TRBV7-9 with TRBJ2-5, with D perhaps being TRBD1 or TRBD2 (5 bases each). The CDR3 runs 14 residues. The V end was cut by 4 bases, the J end by 1 base, with 10 bases between. In germline, CDR1 is SEHNR, CDR2 FQNEAQ (reference sequence). CDR3 in amino acids: CASSWGSPQETQYF. The DNA of the CDR3 is TGTGCCAGCAGCTGGGGGTCGCCCCAAGAGACCCAGTACTTC. The whole variable domain, filled in from reference TRBV7-9 and TRBJ2-5, reads DTGVSQNPRHKITKRGQNVTFRCDPISEHNRLYWYRQTLGQGPEFLTYFQNEAQLEKSRLLSDRFSAERPKGSFSTLEIQRTEQGDSAMYLCASSWGSPQETQYFGPGTRLLVL.

Details on this clonotype: A read error may be the cause here, since a much bigger clone is one base away. J is TRBJ1-1 and V is TRBV11-2; D is ambiguous. The CDR3 is 13 amino acids. CDR1 SGHAT and CDR2 FQNNGV come from the germline V gene. The CDR3 nucleotides are TGTGCCAGCAGCTTACGGGGATACACTGAAGCTTCCTTT. Residues: CASSLRGYTEASF.